This TCR beta chain stems from a study of CD8+ T cells in alopecia areata. Study-level background: The study gave treated patients oral tofacitinib at 5 to 10 mg twice daily. Broader study findings: Especially in alopecia totalis/universalis, lesional scalp showed greater clonality than normal scalp did.

The investigators collected lesional scalp punch biopsies and peripheral blood from alopecia areata patients. Separation by sorting yielded CD4+ and CD8+ T cells from PBMCs. V was clipped by 2 bases and J by 4 bases, with 10 bases between them. This CDR3 has 13 residues. CDR1 and CDR2 (germline): SQVTM, ANQGSEA. Extraction and reverse transcription of RNA yielded cDNA as the sequencing template. Clones were read by immunoSEQ multiplex PCR, and TCRdb kept only the in-frame ones, dropping some. Of under 250,000 clones detected, 57% appear once; the ten largest clones hold around 0.46%. With respect to this clone: Its matching antigen is unknown.

The rearrangement links TRBV29-1 to TRBJ2-3, with a weak D call TRBD2 (7 bases). This TCR was sampled from a human donor with alopecia areata. The sample consisted of CD4+ T cells sorted from blood, taken at week 0. CDR3 loop: CSVEQGRADTQYF. Written as DNA, the CDR3 is TGCAGCGTTGAACAGGGGAGGGCAGATACGCAGTATTTT.